Shown below are 32 T cell receptor beta chains from a single sample sequenced in a study of OX40 agonist ivuxolimab in advanced cancers. TCRdb keeps only in-frame clones here, not all; method: immunoSEQ multiplex PCR. The sample yields about 78,000 clones, around 91% seen once. Sequenced material: CD4+ or CD8+ T cells sorted from blood, taken in a trial of the OX40 agonist ivuxolimab. Every receptor here comes from an adult with an advanced solid tumor such as melanoma, head and neck, liver or kidney cancer.

CDR3 sequence reads: CASSSVTLTQYF. CDR3 bases: TGTGCCAGCAGTTCAGTGACTTTGACGCAGTATTTT. V and J are TRBV6-5 and TRBJ2-3; D gene ambiguous. Germline assignment: CDR1 MNHEY and CDR2 SVGAGI. Deletions cut 4 bases from V and 9 bases from J, with 11 bases between. The CDR3 contains 12 residues.

The chain uses TRBV5-1 and TRBJ2-5; D might be TRBD1 or TRBD2, each matching 5 bases. Looked up from germline, CDR1 is SGHRS and CDR2 is YFSETQ. Trimming stripped 6 bases from V and 5 bases from J, with 11 bases between. This CDR3 region has 12 residues. CDR3 sequence (DNA): TGCGCCAGCAAGGACTCAGGGGAGACCCAGTACTTC. Amino acids: CASKDSGETQYF.

The chain recombines TRBV2 with TRBJ1-4; D possibly corresponds to TRBD1 (6 bases). This CDR3 contains 14 residues. The V end was cut by 3 bases, the J end by 5 bases, with 10 bases between. Germline CDR1 SNHLY, CDR2 FYNNEI. CDR3 sequence reads: CASSEGAENEKLFF. CDR3 DNA: TGTGCCAGCAGTGAGGGGGCAGAAAATGAAAAACTGTTTTTT.

This clone was observed once. This chain connects TRBV5-6 to TRBJ2-7; TRBD2 agrees at 10 bases. V shed 0 bases, J shed 0 bases, and the junction held 3 bases outside the gene matches. The CDR3 has 16 residues. The germline CDR1 and CDR2 sequences are SGHDT and YYEEEE. The CDR3 is CASSLVLAGLSYEQYF. The CDR3 DNA follows: TGTGCCAGCAGCTTGGTACTAGCGGGGCTCTCCTACGAGCAGTACTTC.

CDR3 nucleotide sequence: TGTGCCAGCAGCGCCGGTGGAGCGGGAGGGCCAGATACGCAGTATTTT. This encodes CASSAGGAGGPDTQYF. This sequence joins TRBV5-5 and TRBJ2-3, with 10 bases identical to TRBD2. V dropped 4 bases and J dropped 4; count of bases not matched to a gene: 9. Germline values: CDR1 SGHKS, CDR2 YYEKEE (reference sequence). CDR3 length equals 16 residues.

The chain employs TRBV9 and TRBJ1-1; tentatively, D is TRBD1 (5 bases). Deletions cut 4 bases from V and 1 base from J, with 11 bases between. Germline lookup yields CDR1 SGDLS and CDR2 YYNGEE. This CDR3 is built from 14 residues. CDR3 sequence: CASSPQGQNTEAFF. Written as DNA, the CDR3 is TGTGCCAGCAGCCCCCAAGGACAGAACACTGAAGCTTTCTTT. Drawing the rest from reference TRBV9 and TRBJ1-1, the complete variable domain is DSGVTQTPKHLITATGQRVTLRCSPRSGDLSVYWYQQSLDQGLQFLIQYYNGEERAKGNILERFSAQQFPDLHSELNLSSLELGDSALYFCASSPQGQNTEAFFGQGTRLTVV.

This clone came up once. The chain employs TRBV5-1 and TRBJ1-1; a weak D match, TRBD1 (5 bases). V was shortened by 4 bases and J by 1 base, with 11 bases between the two germline ends. CDR1 SGHRS and CDR2 YFSETQ come from the germline V gene. The length of the CDR3 is 14 residues. CDR3 protein: CASSPGPQNTEAFF. For the CDR3, the DNA is TGCGCCAGCAGCCCGGGACCGCAGAACACTGAAGCTTTCTTT.

The chain is built from TRBV28 and TRBJ2-2; D is uncertain. CDR3 length: 13 amino acids. Trimming took off 3 bases at V and 0 bases at J, with 2 bases between the two ends. Germline CDR1 MDHEN, CDR2 SYDVKM. The CDR3 sequence is CASSFPNTGELFF. The CDR3 coding sequence is TGTGCCAGCAGTTTCCCGAACACCGGGGAGCTGTTTTTT.

This clone appeared a few times. The chain is built from TRBV25-1 and TRBJ2-2; tentatively, D is TRBD1 or TRBD2 (6 bases each). This CDR3 spans 13 amino acids. The germline V gene has CDR1 MGHDK and CDR2 SYGVNS. V lost 6 bases and J lost 4, with 9 bases in between. The CDR3 nucleotides are TGTGCCAGCAGAGAGGGGGGCACCGGGGAGCTGTTTTTT. Amino acids: CASREGGTGELFF. Looking up the rest from reference TRBV25-1 and TRBJ2-2 gives the full variable domain: EADIYQTPRYLVIGTGKKITLECSQTMGHDKMYWYQQDPGMELHLIHYSYGVNSTEKGDLSSESTVSRIRTEHFPLTLESARPSHTSQYLCASREGGTGELFFGEGSRLTVL.

The chain recombines TRBV19 with TRBJ2-1; no clear D. Trimming took off 6 bases at V and 1 base at J, with 10 bases between the two ends. The germline V gene encodes CDR1 LNHDA and CDR2 SQIVND (reference sequence). The CDR3 extends over 14 amino acids. The CDR3, as DNA: TGTGCCAGTAGGGGAATCGAATCCTACAATGAGCAGTTCTTC. It codes for CASRGIESYNEQFF.

The chain links TRBV28 to TRBJ1-1; D unclear. Germline V gene sequence: CDR1 MDHEN, CDR2 SYDVKM. The CDR3 is 12 amino acids. Trimming pared 3 bases from V and 5 bases from J, leaving 7 bases between. DNA of the CDR3: TGTGCCAGCAGTTTCTTGGGGACTGAAGCTTTCTTT. Its translation is CASSFLGTEAFF.

The gene calls are TRBV2 and TRBJ2-7, with 7 bases fitting TRBD1. The junction had 9 bases not matched to a gene; V was cut back by 7 bases and J by 6 bases. This CDR3 comprises 13 residues. Germline V gives CDR1 SNHLY, CDR2 FYNNEI. The CDR3 bases are TGTGCCAGCATACCTTCTCCAGGGGGCGAGCAGTACTTC. Its protein product is CASIPSPGGEQYF.

The V gene is TRBV28, the J gene TRBJ1-4, with D uncertain. V lost 8 bases, J lost 0 bases, and 10 bases lay in between. The CDR3 consists of 14 residues. CDR1 and CDR2 from the germline V gene are MDHEN and SYDVKM. CDR3: CASSYSPTNEKLFF. CDR3 in DNA: TGTGCCAGCTCTTACAGTCCAACTAATGAAAAACTGTTTTTT.

The chain is built from TRBV19 and TRBJ2-3; 7 bases line up with TRBD2. Germline CDR1 reads LNHDA; CDR2 reads SQIVND (reference sequence). With 6 bases clipped from V and 4 bases from J, the junction kept 7 bases outside the gene matches. CDR3 length equals 14 residues. The CDR3 protein is CASRSRGDADTQYF. CDR3 nucleotides: TGTGCCAGTAGGAGTCGGGGGGATGCAGATACGCAGTATTTT.

The V call is TRBV12-5, the J call TRBJ1-1; D unresolved. Trimming removed 0 bases from V and 4 bases from J, with 15 bases in between. Germline V gene sequence: CDR1 LGHNT, CDR2 FRNRAP. There are 16 residues in the CDR3. The CDR3 sequence: CASGLVVPARITEAFF. CDR3 DNA: TGTGCTAGTGGTTTGGTAGTCCCCGCCCGGATCACTGAAGCTTTCTTT.

The V gene is TRBV28, the J gene TRBJ1-2; the match to TRBD1 covers 10 bases. Losses at the gene ends were 5 bases for V and 4 bases for J; bases not matched to a gene: 10. Germline CDR1 and CDR2: MDHEN and SYDVKM. CDR3 length: 16 residues. The CDR3 sequence: CASSTTGGGETYGYTF. As DNA, the CDR3 is TGTGCCAGCAGTACGACAGGGGGCGGGGAGACCTATGGCTACACCTTC.

This chain joins TRBV28 and TRBJ1-2; tentative D call: TRBD1 (6 bases). Trimming pared 6 bases from V and 8 bases from J, leaving 13 bases between. The CDR3 length is 12 residues. Germline CDR1 and CDR2: MDHEN and SYDVKM. The CDR3 here is CASSLQGPGYTF. In nucleotides, the CDR3 is TGTGCCAGCAGCCTCCAGGGGCCGGGCTACACCTTC.

V gene TRBV6-5 combines with J gene TRBJ1-1; 8 bases map to TRBD1. V was clipped by 6 bases and J by 11 bases; unmatched bases: 14. The CDR3 loop spans 14 amino acids. The germline V gene encodes CDR1 MNHEY and CDR2 SVGAGI. CDR3 DNA sequence: TGTGCCAGCAGCTATTCGACAGGGGTTACGTCGGCTTTCTTT. Protein product: CASSYSTGVTSAFF.

The chain joins TRBV6-5 to TRBJ2-3; 8 nucleotides align to TRBD1. Germline trimming cut 5 bases from V and 1 base from J; bases unmatched to any gene: 5. The germline V gene encodes CDR1 MNHEY and CDR2 SVGAGI. The CDR3 extends over 15 amino acids. CDR3 sequence (DNA): TGTGCCAGCAGTCGTACGACAGGGGGCACAGATACGCAGTATTTT. Its translation: CASSRTTGGTDTQYF.

The V and J genes are TRBV19 and TRBJ1-5; 8 bases map to TRBD1. J was trimmed by 7 bases and V by 8 bases; bases with no gene match: 19. The germline V gene encodes CDR1 LNHDA and CDR2 SQIVND (reference sequence). The CDR3 sequence is 17 residues long. The CDR3 DNA reads as TGTGCCAGTGCCCCTATCGGACAGGGCCAGATCTACCAGCCCCAGCATTTT. Encoded protein: CASAPIGQGQIYQPQHF.

This clone was observed a single time. The V call is TRBV5-1, the J call TRBJ2-3; D unresolved. Germline CDR1 is SGHRS and CDR2 is YFSETQ. This CDR3 contains 15 residues. V lost 2 bases and J lost 0, with 10 bases in between. CDR3 amino acids: CASSFLAQSTDTQYF. CDR3 bases: TGCGCCAGCAGCTTCCTTGCCCAGAGCACAGATACGCAGTATTTT.

The V and J genes are TRBV5-1 and TRBJ2-6; 7 nucleotides agree with TRBD1. This CDR3 comprises 18 residues. The trim removed 4 bases at V and 4 bases at J, leaving 14 bases unmatched. Germline V CDR1 and CDR2: SGHRS, YFSETQ. In nucleotides, the CDR3 is TGCGCCAGCAGCGCCCGACAGGGTTGGACGAGAGGGGCCAACGTCCTGACTTTC. It encodes CASSARQGWTRGANVLTF. Together with reference TRBV5-1 and TRBJ2-6, the CDR3 gives the full variable domain: KAGVTQTPRYLIKTRGQQVTLSCSPISGHRSVSWYQQTPGQGLQFLFEYFSETQRNKGNFPGRFSGRQFSNSRSEMNVSTLELGDSALYLCASSARQGWTRGANVLTFGAGSRLTVL.

The chain links TRBV5-6 to TRBJ1-1, with D unresolved. Trimming stripped 3 bases from V and 0 bases from J, with 12 bases between. Germline lookup yields CDR1 SGHDT and CDR2 YYEEEE. The CDR3 runs 15 residues. The CDR3 sequence is CASSSGLRLNTEAFF. CDR3 bases: TGTGCCAGCAGCTCTGGCCTCAGGTTGAACACTGAAGCTTTCTTT.

The chain joins TRBV7-2 to TRBJ2-5; D uncertain. V was pared by 3 bases and J by 1 base, with 0 bases between. Germline lookup yields CDR1 SGHTA and CDR2 FQGNSA. The CDR3 covers 11 residues. The CDR3 protein is CASSFQETQYF. CDR3 DNA: TGTGCCAGCAGCTTCCAAGAGACCCAGTACTTC.

V usage is TRBV29-1 and J usage is TRBJ2-1, with 9 bases identical to TRBD1. Per the germline V gene, CDR1 is SQVTM and CDR2 is ANQGSEA. The V and J ends lost 5 bases and 2 bases, in that order; junction bases with no gene match: 4. The CDR3 runs to 14 residues. The CDR3 sequence: CSVQRDRAYNEQFF. In DNA, the CDR3 is TGCAGCGTTCAACGGGACAGGGCCTACAATGAGCAGTTCTTC.

The chain links TRBV5-4 to TRBJ2-7; TRBD1 aligns across 9 bases. The V gene's germline CDR1 is SGHNT and CDR2 YYREEE (reference sequence). This CDR3 has 15 amino acids. The junction had 8 bases not matched to a gene; V was cut back by 4 bases and J by 3 bases. The CDR3: CASSRDRGVVYEQYF. DNA of the CDR3: TGTGCCAGCAGCAGAGACAGGGGGGTAGTCTACGAGCAGTACTTC.

The chain links TRBV4-2 to TRBJ2-7; 13 positions match TRBD2. Germline values: CDR1 LGHNA, CDR2 YNFKEQ. The CDR3 runs to 15 residues. J gave up 6 bases and V 0 bases, and 2 bases lay outside the gene matches. CDR3: CASSQEGLAGAEQYF. DNA for the CDR3: TGTGCCAGCAGCCAAGAAGGACTAGCGGGAGCCGAGCAGTACTTC.

This clone occurred once. The J gene is TRBJ2-5, the V gene TRBV5-1, with D tentatively TRBD1 (6 bases). Germline V gene sequence: CDR1 SGHRS, CDR2 YFSETQ. CDR3 size: 14 residues. V was pared by 2 bases and J by 2 bases, with 10 bases between. The DNA of the CDR3 is TGCGCCAGCAGCTTCGAGAGGGGGCAAGAGACCCAGTACTTC. It translates to CASSFERGQETQYF.

The chain joins TRBV5-1 to TRBJ2-1, with 7 bases aligning to TRBD2. Germline CDR1 and CDR2: SGHRS and YFSETQ. Trimming removed 4 bases from V and 0 bases from J; junction bases left unmatched: 7. This CDR3 is built from 16 residues. The CDR3 region is CASSRVERGSYNEQFF. DNA of the CDR3: TGCGCCAGCAGCCGCGTGGAGCGGGGCTCCTACAATGAGCAGTTCTTC. Full variable domain (outside the CDR3, taken from reference TRBV5-1 and TRBJ2-1): KAGVTQTPRYLIKTRGQQVTLSCSPISGHRSVSWYQQTPGQGLQFLFEYFSETQRNKGNFPGRFSGRQFSNSRSEMNVSTLELGDSALYLCASSRVERGSYNEQFFGPGTRLTVL.

The gene calls are TRBV6-5 and TRBJ1-4, with D possibly matching TRBD1 (5 bases). Germline CDR1 MNHEY, CDR2 SVGAGI. Trimming removed 0 bases at V and 5 bases at J, with 13 bases between. This CDR3 spans 16 amino acids. DNA for the CDR3: TGTGCCAGCAGTTACTCGATTGGGGCACCCAATGAAAAACTGTTTTTT. Its translation: CASSYSIGAPNEKLFF.

This rearrangement joins TRBV28 to TRBJ1-5, with 10 bases that match TRBD1. V lost 4 bases to trimming and J lost 5 bases; unmatched junction nucleotides: 14. The CDR3 is 18 residues long. Per germline, CDR1 MDHEN and CDR2 SYDVKM. Here the CDR3 reads CASSSPPDRGRGDQPQHF. In nucleotides, the CDR3 is TGTGCCAGCAGTTCACCCCCAGACAGGGGGCGAGGCGATCAGCCCCAGCATTTT.

The chain recombines TRBV6-5 with TRBJ2-1; the D gene is possibly TRBD1 (5 bases). CDR3 length: 14 amino acids. CDR1 and CDR2 (germline): MNHEY, SVGAGI. Deletions cut 7 bases from V and 6 bases from J, with 16 bases between. This CDR3 is CASNRAGLSNEQFF. CDR3 sequence (DNA): TGTGCCAGCAATAGGGCAGGGCTTTCCAATGAGCAGTTCTTC.